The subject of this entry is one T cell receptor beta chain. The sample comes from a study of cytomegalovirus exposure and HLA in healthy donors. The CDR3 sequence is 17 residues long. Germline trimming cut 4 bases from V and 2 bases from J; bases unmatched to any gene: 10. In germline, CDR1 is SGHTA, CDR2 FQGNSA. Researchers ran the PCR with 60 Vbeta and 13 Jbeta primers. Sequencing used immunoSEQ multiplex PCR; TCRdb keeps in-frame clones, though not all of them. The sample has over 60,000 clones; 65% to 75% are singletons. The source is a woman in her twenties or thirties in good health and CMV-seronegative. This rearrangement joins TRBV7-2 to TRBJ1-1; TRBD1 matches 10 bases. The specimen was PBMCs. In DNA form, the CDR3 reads TGTGCCAGCAGCTACAAAGGGACAGGGGCCGAAAACACTGAAGCTTTCTTT. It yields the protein CASSYKGTGAENTEAFF.